Given below is one T cell receptor beta chain in context. This clonotype occurred a few times. Its antigen remains undetermined. No per-base quality is available; no much larger clone lies one base away. The CDR3 spans 16 residues, from the cysteine through the phenylalanine. The entry retains the CDR3 DNA only, 48 bases that are in frame from base 1. Via the germline V gene, CDR1 is SGHRS and CDR2 YFSETQ. This sample is drawn from a study of CD4 and CD8 cells across lung adenocarcinoma regions (dated by TCRdb to 2016 to 2019). Study-wide context: To look at intratumor heterogeneity in the T cell receptor repertoire, the study compared tumor centers against tumor margins.

To prepare the library, PCR was applied. The sequencer was a HiSeq X Ten. TCRdb took the public reads, trimmed them with fastp at Q25, ran MiXCR for clone calling and kept in-frame beta chains. Under each unique CDR3 protein, matching rows form one entry showing the most common genes and DNA. In this sample the table shows over 15,000 distinct CDR3 sequences, roughly half of which occur a single time. In total, the top ten clones hold about three fifths of the sample. Donors were patients with localized lung adenocarcinoma, a subtype of non-small cell lung cancer. These samples came from the centers of localized lung adenocarcinomas. For TCR repertoire analysis, CD8+ T cells from tumor tissue were profiled apart from CD4+ T cells.

The TCR comes from a female donor with lung adenocarcinoma. The CD4 and CD8 labels of this study may be unreliable. Recombination connected TRBV5-1 to TRBJ2-1; TRBD1 aligns with 10 central bases. The J call may be incorrect, as the DNA end agrees better with TRBJ2-7. Sequenced material: CD8+ T cells from the center of a lung tumor. The cell subset or site label, as the study defines it: tumor center region. For the CDR3, the sequence is CASSLRSTGGAYEQYF. The DNA sequence is TGCGCCAGCAGCTTAAGATCGACAGGGGGCGCATACGAGCAGTACTTC.